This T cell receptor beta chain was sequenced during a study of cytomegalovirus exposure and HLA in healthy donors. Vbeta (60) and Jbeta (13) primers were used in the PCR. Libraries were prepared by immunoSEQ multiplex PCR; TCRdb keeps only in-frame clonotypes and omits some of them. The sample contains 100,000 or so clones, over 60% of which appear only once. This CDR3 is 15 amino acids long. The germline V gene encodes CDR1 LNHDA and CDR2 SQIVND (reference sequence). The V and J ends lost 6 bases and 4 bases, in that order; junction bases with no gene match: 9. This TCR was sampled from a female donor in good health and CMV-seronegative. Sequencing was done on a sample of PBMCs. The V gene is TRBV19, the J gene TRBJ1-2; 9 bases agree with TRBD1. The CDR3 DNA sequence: TGTGCCAGTAGCGATCCGGGACAGGGTTTCTATGGCTACACCTTC. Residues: CASSDPGQGFYGYTF.